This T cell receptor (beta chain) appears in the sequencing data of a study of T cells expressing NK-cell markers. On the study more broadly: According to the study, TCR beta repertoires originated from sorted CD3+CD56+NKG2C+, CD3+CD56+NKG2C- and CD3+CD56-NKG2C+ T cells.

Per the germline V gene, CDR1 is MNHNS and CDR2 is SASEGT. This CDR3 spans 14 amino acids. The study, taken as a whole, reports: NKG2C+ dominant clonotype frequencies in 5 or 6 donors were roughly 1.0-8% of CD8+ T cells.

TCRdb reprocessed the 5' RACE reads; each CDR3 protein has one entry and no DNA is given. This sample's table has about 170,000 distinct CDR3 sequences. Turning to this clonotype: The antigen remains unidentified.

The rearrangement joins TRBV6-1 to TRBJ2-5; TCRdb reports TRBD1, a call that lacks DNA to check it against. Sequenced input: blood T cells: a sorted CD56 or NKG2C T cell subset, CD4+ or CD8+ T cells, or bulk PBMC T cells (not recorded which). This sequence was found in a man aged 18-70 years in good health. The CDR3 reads CASSRIGGAQTQYF.